These 19 T cell receptor beta chains were all obtained from the same sample, sequenced in a study of T cells in Graves' hyperthyroidism and ophthalmopathy. Researchers amplified the TCR beta CDR3 regions from RNA transcripts. Primed by the HTBI set, a first-round RT-PCR was run on the TCR CDR3. MiXCR was run by TCRdb on the multiplex PCR reads, yielding one entry per CDR3 protein. Among a few hundred thousand distinct CDR3 sequences listed, under 60% were seen once. The sample was peripheral blood or thyroid tissue (not recorded which). The receptors were gathered from a young woman with Graves' hyperthyroidism.

This clonotype was counted ten times or more. V is TRBV12-3 or TRBV12-4 and J is TRBJ1-3; D possibly corresponds to TRBD1 (6 bases). The ends were cut back, 5 bases at V and 4 bases at J, with 9 bases in the middle. This CDR3 has 13 residues. The DNA of the CDR3 is TGTGCCAGCAGTACGGGGACAGGAAACACCATATATTTT. This gives the protein CASSTGTGNTIYF.

A note on this clonotype: A read error may be the cause here, since a much bigger clone is one base away. The genes are TRBV10-3 and TRBJ1-4, with 9 bases matching TRBD1. CDR1 ENHRY and CDR2 SYGVKD come from the germline V gene. This CDR3 contains 14 residues. The CDR3 DNA is TGTGCCACCAGACAGGGGGGGTTCACTGAAAAACTGCTTTTT. It yields the protein CATRQGGFTEKLLF.

Notes on this clonotype: Possible read error: a much larger clone is one base away. The chain couples TRBV3-1 to TRBJ1-4; D call uncertain. Germline V CDR1 and CDR2: LGHDT, YNNKEL (reference sequence). This CDR3 is built from 13 residues. The CDR3, as DNA: TGTGCCAGCAGCCAAGATCTCGTTGAAAGACTGTTTTTT. It specifies CASSQDLVERLFF.

This chain joins TRBV2 and TRBJ2-7; TRBD2 matches at 9 bases. This CDR3 region has 14 residues. Germline V gene data show CDR1 as SNHLY and CDR2 as FYNNEI. With V trimmed by 6 bases and J by 6 bases, 9 bases remained unmatched. CDR3 residues: CASRPDRAGGEQYF. For the CDR3, the DNA is TGTGCCAGCAGACCCGACCGAGCGGGAGGCGAGCAGTACTTC.

This chain joins TRBV7-9 and TRBJ1-4; 8 bases map to TRBD1. With 2 bases clipped from V and 8 bases from J, the junction kept 4 bases outside the gene matches. The CDR3 loop spans 14 amino acids. Germline V gene lookup returns CDR1 SEHNR and CDR2 FQNEAQ (reference sequence). The CDR3 nucleotides are TGTGCCAGCAGCTTAAAGACAGGGGACGAAAAACTGTTTTTT. This gives the protein CASSLKTGDEKLFF.

This clonotype has a count of ten or more. The V and J genes are TRBV2 and TRBJ2-5; 15 bases are shared with TRBD2. The CDR3 totals 15 residues. Germline V gene lookup returns CDR1 SNHLY and CDR2 FYNNEI. Trimming at V came to 8 bases and at J to 3 bases, leaving 4 bases not matched to a gene. CDR3 sequence reads: CASPRTSGREETQYF. The CDR3 region has the DNA TGTGCCAGCCCCCGGACTAGCGGGAGGGAAGAGACCCAGTACTTC.

In its sample, this clonotype was seen many times. The chain has TRBV4-1 and TRBJ1-5; 7 bases are shared with TRBD1. The germline V gene has CDR1 MGHRA and CDR2 YSYEKL. CDR3 length: 15 amino acids. V was pared by 0 bases and J by 6 bases, with 5 bases of the junction left unmatched. CDR3 DNA: TGCGCCAGCAGCCAAGATTCAGGGGGGGGTCAGCCCCAGCATTTT. This sequence encodes CASSQDSGGGQPQHF.

The rearrangement joins TRBV18 to TRBJ1-4; 11 bases align to TRBD1. The CDR3 is 15 residues long. Germline assignment: CDR1 KGHSH and CDR2 LQKENI. Unmatched junction bases numbered 5, after V lost 5 bases and J lost 6 bases. This CDR3 is CASSWKGQGDEKLFF. As DNA, the CDR3 is TGTGCCAGCTCATGGAAGGGACAGGGGGATGAAAAACTGTTTTTT.

This clonotype was seen at least ten times. This chain connects TRBV6-5 to TRBJ1-2, with 9 nucleotides matching TRBD1. This CDR3 has 15 residues. Germline CDR1 and CDR2: MNHEY and SVGAGI. The V gene end was trimmed by 6 bases and the J gene end by 2 bases; junction bases not matched to a gene: 7. Here the CDR3 DNA reads TGTGCCAGCAGGTGGACAGGGGAGGCCAACTATGGCTACACCTTC. Its translation: CASRWTGEANYGYTF.

In this sample, this clonotype turned up many times. V is TRBV6-5 and J is TRBJ1-1; D is unclear. Trimming took off 8 bases at V and 6 bases at J, with 25 bases between the two ends. The CDR3 runs 16 residues. CDR1 and CDR2 from the germline V gene are MNHEY and SVGAGI. The DNA of the CDR3 is TGTGCCAGCCGCCTTGAGGGTTCGTTGGCAGGCTCTGAAGCTTTCTTT. Encoded protein: CASRLEGSLAGSEAFF.

The V and J genes are TRBV6-5 and TRBJ2-7; D not resolved. Looked up from germline, CDR1 is MNHEY and CDR2 is SVGAGI. The CDR3 length is 17 residues. V lost 0 bases and J 4 bases, leaving 19 bases between the germline ends. The CDR3 DNA sequence: TGTGCCAGCAGTTACTCGCCAAGGACCAAGTTTACTTACGAGCAGTACTTC. Its protein is CASSYSPRTKFTYEQYF.

About this clonotype: At one boundary the junction diverges from the germline segment, which might be a read error. The gene calls are TRBV12-3 or TRBV12-4 and TRBJ2-6; D could derive from TRBD1 or TRBD2 (5 bases each). The CDR3 sequence is 12 residues long. CDR3 protein: CASSSIRGTEAF. For the CDR3, the DNA is TGTGCCAGCAGTTCCATCCGGGGCACTGAAGCTTTC.

The CDR3 spells CASSEVGLFTGYLNYGYTF. In nucleotides, the CDR3 is TGTGCCAGCAGTGAAGTGGGTTTGTTCACGGGATACCTCAACTATGGCTACACCTTC. This chain connects TRBV2 to TRBJ1-2; D uncertain. V lost 1 base to trimming and J lost 2 bases, with 23 bases between them. The V gene's germline CDR1 is SNHLY and CDR2 FYNNEI. This CDR3 contains 19 residues.

This chain links TRBV7-9 with TRBJ2-7, with TRBD1 matching 8 bases. The CDR3 loop spans 13 amino acids. V was pared by 5 bases and J by 7 bases, with 7 bases of the junction left unmatched. Germline V gene lookup returns CDR1 SEHNR and CDR2 FQNEAQ (reference sequence). The CDR3 sequence is CASSETGDWEQYF. CDR3 DNA sequence: TGTGCCAGCAGCGAGACAGGGGATTGGGAGCAGTACTTC. The full variable domain, rest sourced from reference TRBV7-9 and TRBJ2-7, is DTGVSQNPRHKITKRGQNVTFRCDPISEHNRLYWYRQTLGQGPEFLTYFQNEAQLEKSRLLSDRFSAERPKGSFSTLEIQRTEQGDSAMYLCASSETGDWEQYFGPGTRLTVT.

This sequence joins TRBV5-1 and TRBJ2-7; 14 bases map to TRBD2. Germline lookup yields CDR1 SGHRS and CDR2 YFSETQ. This CDR3 has 17 residues. Trimming at V came to 4 bases and at J to 3 bases, leaving 9 bases not matched to a gene. CDR3 in amino acids: CASSPGTSGSVGYEQYF. The CDR3, as DNA: TGCGCCAGCAGCCCGGGGACTAGCGGGAGCGTCGGCTACGAGCAGTACTTC.

The CDR3 DNA sequence: TGTGCCAGCATGACAGGGGCGAGAGGGGAGCTGTTTTTT. Translated: CASMTGARGELFF. V gene TRBV12-3 or TRBV12-4 combines with J gene TRBJ2-2, with 8 positions matching TRBD1. The CDR3 is 13 amino acids. The V and J ends lost 7 bases and 8 bases, in that order; junction bases with no gene match: 6.

This clonotype was picked up many times. The rearrangement links TRBV7-9 to TRBJ2-7; 7 bases agree with TRBD1. The germline V gene has CDR1 SEHNR and CDR2 FQNEAQ (reference sequence). Losses at the gene ends were 5 bases for V and 2 bases for J; bases not matched to a gene: 9. This CDR3 has 15 amino acids. The CDR3 DNA is TGTGCCAGCAGCGCCGGGACAGCGATACCCTACGAGCAGTACTTC. This sequence encodes CASSAGTAIPYEQYF.

This chain uses TRBV29-1 with TRBJ2-5; 13 bases line up with TRBD2. CDR3 length: 17 residues. The germline gives CDR1 SQVTM, CDR2 ANQGSEA. The V gene end was trimmed by 7 bases and the J gene end by 5 bases; junction bases not matched to a gene: 16. The DNA of the CDR3 is TGCAGCGCCGCCGGGTCAGGGACTAGCGGGACCACGGAGACCCAGTACTTC. Translated, it gives CSAAGSGTSGTTETQYF.

A single count supports this clonotype. This may arise from a read error, as a much more abundant clone is one base away. The gene calls are TRBV10-3 and TRBJ1-4, with TRBD1 matching 8 bases. From germline, CDR1 is ENHRY and CDR2 SYGVKD. V gave up 4 bases and J gave up 12 bases; unmatched junction bases: 10. CDR3 length equals 14 residues. The CDR3 is CAISVGQGNGELFF. CDR3 coding DNA: TGTGCCATCAGTGTAGGACAGGGAAACGGTGAACTGTTTTTT.